Below, one T cell receptor beta chain is given with its context. This entry is derived from a study of cytomegalovirus exposure and HLA in healthy donors. PCR employed 60 Vbeta and 13 Jbeta primers. Clones were sequenced by immunoSEQ multiplex PCR, and TCRdb holds only the in-frame ones, with some missing. Of approximately 150,000 clones in the sample, roughly 66% were seen once. Per the germline V gene, CDR1 is MNHEY and CDR2 is SVGAGI. This CDR3 region has 15 residues. V lost 2 bases, J lost 3 bases, and 10 bases lay in between. The clonotype originates from a woman aged 55-69 years in good health and CMV-seronegative. The specimen sequenced was PBMCs. The chain is built from TRBV6-5 and TRBJ1-4, with D unclear. The DNA of the CDR3 is TGTGCCAGCAGTTACGGCGGGCGATCTAATGAAAAACTGTTTTTT. Its protein is CASSYGGRSNEKLFF.